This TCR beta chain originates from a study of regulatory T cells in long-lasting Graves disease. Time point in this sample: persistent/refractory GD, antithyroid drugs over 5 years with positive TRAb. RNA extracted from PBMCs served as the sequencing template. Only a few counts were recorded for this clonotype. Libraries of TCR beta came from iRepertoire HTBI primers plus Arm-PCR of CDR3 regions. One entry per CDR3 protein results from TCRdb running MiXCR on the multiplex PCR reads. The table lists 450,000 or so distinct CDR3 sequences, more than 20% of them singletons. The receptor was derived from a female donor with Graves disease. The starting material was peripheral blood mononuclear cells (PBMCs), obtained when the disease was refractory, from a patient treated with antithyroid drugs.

The CDR3 DNA is TGTGCCAGCAGTCGACAAAACCCAACGAACACCGGGGAGCTGTTTTTT. Its protein is CASSRQNPTNTGELFF. The J gene is TRBJ2-2, the V gene TRBV12-3 or TRBV12-4; D is undetermined. With 5 bases removed from V and 0 bases from J, the gap between germline ends came to 13 bases. The CDR3 contains 16 residues.